This T cell receptor beta chain was sequenced for a study of T cells in Graves' hyperthyroidism and ophthalmopathy. Findings and caveats of the study: Separation of ophthalmopathy from stable hyperthyroidism was achieved by a 13 V-J model. Most thyroid clonotypes that were expanded above 0.001 also turned up in blood. The model foresaw ophthalmopathy a median roughly 6.6 months prior to onset.

Exclusion of a patient resulted from uncontrolled infection, other autoimmune disease, pregnancy or lactation. Germline loops: CDR1 MGHDK, CDR2 SYGVNS. The CDR3 is 12 amino acids. A word on this clonotype: Its antigen is undetermined. Mismatch with germline at one junction end may stem from a read error.

Amplification of TCR beta CDR3 regions was performed using RNA transcripts as template. RT-PCR in the first round (using the HTBI primer set) targeted the TCR CDR3. TCRdb analysed the multiplex PCR reads with MiXCR anew, one entry per CDR3 protein. The sample comprises a few hundred thousand distinct CDR3 sequences, approximately 44% of which are singletons, and 8% to 8.5% rests with the top ten. This chain joins TRBV25-1 and TRBJ2-7, with D possibly TRBD2 on 5 matching bases. Sequences were obtained from peripheral blood or thyroid tissue (not recorded which). This TCR came from a woman aged 18-29 years with Graves' hyperthyroidism. CDR3 sequence reads: CASHRRAYGQYF. The CDR3 region has the DNA TGTGCCAGCCATCGGCGGGCCTACGGGCAGTACTTC.